This record looks at one T cell receptor beta chain sequence and its context. The data are from a study of blood T cell repertoires in COVID-19. The study recruited people aged about 18 to 89 years across about two dozen US areas. Assignment of participants to cohorts was predicated upon participant-reported clinical history. Methods used by the authors: It was from reference gene primer amplification that nucleated cell counts were estimated. Sequencing was performed with immunoSEQ multiplex PCR; in TCRdb, only in-frame clones are kept and a portion is missing. The V and J calls and clone size were taken over from that table, and D and trimming were inferred from the DNA. The sample carries some 180,000 clones, approximately 85% recorded once. From germline, CDR1 is MNHEY and CDR2 SMNVEV (reference sequence). The CDR3 has 14 residues. The J segment lost 0 bases and the V segment lost 8 bases, leaving 2 bases of the junction unmatched.

The receptor comes from a man aged 40-55 years who had recovered from COVID-19. The sample comprised PBMCs or T cells enriched from blood (not recorded which). This rearrangement joins TRBV27 to TRBJ2-3, with 10 bases aligning to TRBD1. The CDR3 nucleotides read TGTGCCAGCTGGGACAGGGGTAGCACAGATACGCAGTATTTT. Amino acid sequence: CASWDRGSTDTQYF.